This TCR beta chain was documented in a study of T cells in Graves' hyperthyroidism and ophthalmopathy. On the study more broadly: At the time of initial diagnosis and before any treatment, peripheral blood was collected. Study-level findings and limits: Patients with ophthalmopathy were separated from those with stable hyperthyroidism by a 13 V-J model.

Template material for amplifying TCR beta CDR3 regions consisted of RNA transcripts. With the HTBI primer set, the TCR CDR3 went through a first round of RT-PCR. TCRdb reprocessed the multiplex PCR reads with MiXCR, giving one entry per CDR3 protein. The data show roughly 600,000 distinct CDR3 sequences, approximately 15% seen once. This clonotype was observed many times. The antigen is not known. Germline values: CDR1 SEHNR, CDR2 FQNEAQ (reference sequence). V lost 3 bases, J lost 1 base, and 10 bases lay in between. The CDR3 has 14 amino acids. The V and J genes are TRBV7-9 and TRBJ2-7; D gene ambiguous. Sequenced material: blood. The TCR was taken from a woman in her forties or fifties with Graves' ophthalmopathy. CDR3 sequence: CASSFVDSSYEQYF. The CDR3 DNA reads TGTGCCAGCAGCTTTGTGGATTCTTCCTACGAGCAGTACTTC.